This TCR beta chain emerged from a study of graft-versus-host responses after intestinal transplantation. Study summary: All recipients were transplanted with multivisceral, liver-intestinal, or isolated intestinal grafts.

Measured with immunoSEQ multiplex PCR; TCRdb has only the in-frame clones, and not every one. Of some 40,000 clones in the sample, roughly nine tenths are singletons; the top ten hold 2.3%. Study-wide results and limits: Within allografts, high graft-versus-host to host-versus-graft clonal ratios were seen among patients with graft-donor T cell macrochimerism.

A remark on this clone: Its antigen remains unknown.

There are 15 residues in the CDR3. V lost 6 bases, J lost 2 bases, and 14 bases lay in between. Germline CDR1 and CDR2: MNHEY and SVGAGI. V gene TRBV6-5 combines with J gene TRBJ1-3; a possible D gene is TRBD1 (6 bases). The sample in question was PBMCs, obtained approximately 320 days after intestinal transplant. This TCR was sampled from a human patient who received an intestinal transplant, so some T cells may come from the graft donor. Written as DNA, the CDR3 is TGTGCCAGCAGCCCCGACAGGTTGACTGGAAACACCATATATTTT. Translation: CASSPDRLTGNTIYF.